What follows describes a single T cell receptor (beta chain). CDR3 length: 12 amino acids. Germline V gene sequence: CDR1 SNHLY, CDR2 FYNNEI. The V and J ends lost 9 bases and 4 bases, in that order; junction bases with no gene match: 4. TCRdb keeps only in-frame clones here, not all; method: immunoSEQ multiplex PCR. The data show some 220,000 clones, almost 85% seen once. This sample is part of a study of blood T cell repertoires in COVID-19. The sample was peripheral blood. The receptor's source is a man aged 50-59 years with acute or convalescent COVID-19. The chain joins TRBV2 to TRBJ2-7; 9 bases fit TRBD2. CDR3 nucleotides: TGTGCCAGTTCGGGACTAGCTTACGAGCAGTACTTC. It yields the protein CASSGLAYEQYF.